The present T cell receptor (beta chain) was sequenced within a study of beta chain features in type 1 diabetes. Overall study context: When patients were set against healthy donors, age, gender and cell yields were similar.

TCRB transcripts that were expressed got sequenced, as all of the isolated RNA had been reverse transcribed. The repertoire was sequenced with immunoSEQ multiplex PCR; TCRdb's copy has only in-frame clones and lacks some. The sample records approximately 38,000 clones, roughly 67% being singletons. CDR3 length equals 13 residues. CDR1 SEHNR and CDR2 FQNEAQ come from the germline V gene (reference sequence). V was trimmed by 2 bases and J by 6 bases, leaving 7 bases between them. The V gene is TRBV7-9, the J gene TRBJ2-2; maybe TRBD1 (6 bases). Input material: Tregs from blood. The TCR sequence derives from a woman in her twenties or thirties in good health. CDR3 loop: CASSLTGPGELFF. The DNA for the CDR3 is TGTGCCAGCAGCTTAACAGGGCCCGGGGAGCTGTTTTTT.